This is a list of T cell receptor beta chains from one sample in a study of T cells in Graves' hyperthyroidism and ophthalmopathy. One entry per CDR3 protein results from TCRdb running MiXCR on the multiplex PCR reads. The table records around 35,000 distinct CDR3 sequences, around half of them present only once. Sequenced input: blood. These receptors were obtained from a man aged 40-55 years with Graves' ophthalmopathy. Each CDR3 is given with its conserved first and last residue.

>TRBJ2-5|14|TRBV28
CASSLSRVSKTQYF
>TRBJ2-7|13|TRBV12-3/TRBV12-4
CASSLTHLNEQYF
>TRBJ2-1|13|TRBV12-3/TRBV12-4
CASSNFPAGGLFF
>TRBJ2-7|15|TRBV5-1
CASSLVTDSLYEQYF
>TRBJ1-4|17|TRBV9
CASSVEYGSATNEKLFF
>TRBJ1-1|13|TRBV20-1
CSARVGPSTEAFF
>TRBJ2-3|14|TRBV20-1
CSAILAGRTDTQYF
>TRBJ1-2|16|TRBV2
CASSEASMRGLHGYTF
>TRBJ2-5|14|TRBV14
CASSQLPDQETQYF
>NA|15|TRBV5-1
CASSLASGGVGEAFF
>TRBJ1-2|14|TRBV5-1
CASYDGPANYGYTF
>TRBJ1-5|14|TRBV19
CASSFGGLNQPQHF
>TRBJ1-4|15|TRBV29-1
CSVAFTGGDGEKLFF
>TRBJ1-6|13|TRBV7-2
CASSLTGESPLHF
>TRBJ2-3|15|TRBV19
CASSFLAGATDTQYF
>TRBJ1-1|15|TRBV6-4
CGSSAQSGGGSEAFF
>TRBJ1-4|16|TRBV10-3
CAINPGAGATNEKLFF
>TRBJ2-1|13|TRBV20-1
CSGSQGGHNEQFF
>TRBJ2-7|16|TRBV9
CASSAEQGRGAYEQYF
>TRBJ2-1|19|TRBV20-1
CSGTQPRLAGPRHLNEQFF
>TRBJ2-1|15|TRBV7-9
CASSFAGTGHNEQFF
>TRBJ2-3|14|TRBV2
CASSEEGSYNEQYF
>TRBJ2-4|15|TRBV20-1
CSATRTGRSKTIRYF
>TRBJ1-1|11|TRBV6-5
CASSYHRGLLF
>TRBJ2-2|8|TRBV6-1
CASSDTLF
>TRBJ2-3|14|TRBV20-1
CSARYLGFPDTQYF
>TRBJ2-2|15|TRBV27
CASSFGLAGTGELFF
>TRBJ1-2|18|TRBV7-2
CASSPSGTGKLGLYGYTF
>TRBJ2-3|14|TRBV5-6
CASTTAGGTDTQYF
>TRBJ1-4|14|TRBV29-1
CGVTTGGDGERLFF
>TRBJ2-7|11|TRBV5-1
CASSSGYEQYF
>TRBJ2-3|13|TRBV19
CASSTPSTDTQYF
>TRBJ2-1|14|TRBV11-3
CASSRGQGSNEQFF
>TRBJ1-5|14|TRBV7-2
CASSLPGPARPQHF
>TRBJ2-3|16|TRBV5-1
CASSLEQGARADTQYF
>TRBJ1-5|11|TRBV24-1
CATSAGGPQHF
>TRBJ2-6|17|TRBV7-9
CASSLASTRSGANVPTF
>TRBJ2-1|13|TRBV6-5
CASGTGAYNEQFF
>TRBJ1-1|14|TRBV29-1
CSQRQTGRDTEAFF
>TRBJ2-3|15|TRBV9
CASSATSGGTDTQYF
>TRBJ1-5|15|TRBV20-1
CSARVLLAGFHPQHF
>TRBJ2-7|16|TRBV20-1
CSAHPLAGLAGVEQYF
>TRBJ2-7|9|TRBV14
CARTGPTHF
>TRBJ1-2|16|TRBV20-1
CSASRSGGPIGRGYTF
>TRBJ2-6|14|TRBV24-1
CATSDRAGANVLTF
>TRBJ2-3|13|TRBV19
CASSTPSTDSQYF
>TRBJ2-5|15|TRBV5-8
CASSLEGLTQETQYF
>TRBJ1-6|15|TRBV6-1
CASSPFSGDNSPLHF
>TRBJ1-6|14|TRBV18
CASSPVRQNSPLHF
>TRBJ2-1|14|TRBV10-1
CASSVGGDTDTQFF
>TRBJ2-1|14|TRBV12-3/TRBV12-4
CASRGTGTSSEQFF
>TRBJ2-5|16|TRBV30
CAWSLSADRTGETQYF
>TRBJ2-2|17|TRBV7-6
CASSWRSGGTNTGELFF
>TRBJ2-3|13|TRBV15
CATSRGSTDTQYF
>TRBJ1-2|12|TRBV13
CASSLGHSGNTF
>TRBJ2-7|14|TRBV20-1
CSAAGQGPSLEQYF
>TRBJ1-2|16|TRBV3-1
CASSQGWTVGNYGYTF
>TRBJ2-1|15|TRBV19
CASSFGVTQYNEQFF
>TRBJ2-5|15|TRBV12-5
CASGLTSGRAETQYF
>TRBJ2-2|15|TRBV7-8
CASRTSGEDTGELFF